The 26 T cell receptor beta chains in this list originate from one sample, sequenced in a study of cytomegalovirus exposure and HLA in healthy donors. The PCR used 60 Vbeta and 13 Jbeta primers. This table comes from immunoSEQ multiplex PCR, and its TCRdb copy is limited to in-frame clones, with some not included. Among about 170,000 clones listed, 60% to 80% were seen once. Sequenced sample: PBMCs. The receptors derive from a female donor in good health and CMV-seronegative.

The chain uses TRBV15 and TRBJ2-4; TRBD2 agrees at 11 bases. The CDR3 consists of 15 residues. The V gene's germline CDR1 is LNHNV and CDR2 YYDKDF (reference sequence). V trimming: 2 bases; J trimming: 7 bases; junction bases outside the gene matches: 4. Here the CDR3 DNA reads TGTGCCACCAGCAGACCGGGACTAGCGGCGAACATTCAGTACTTC. As protein: CATSRPGLAANIQYF.

The CDR3 DNA reads as TGCGCCAGCAGCTTGGGAGGGACAGAACGGGAGCAGTTCTTC. Protein product: CASSLGGTEREQFF. The gene calls are TRBV5-1 and TRBJ2-1; 7 nucleotides agree with TRBD1. CDR1 is SGHRS and CDR2 is YFSETQ in the germline V gene. The CDR3 totals 14 residues. V shed 0 bases, J shed 10 bases, and the junction held 7 bases outside the gene matches.

The chain joins TRBV5-1 to TRBJ2-5; TRBD2 agrees at 7 bases. The CDR3 runs 15 residues. V lost 4 bases to trimming and J lost 4 bases; unmatched junction nucleotides: 10. Germline loops: CDR1 SGHRS, CDR2 YFSETQ. The CDR3 DNA reads TGCGCCAGCAGCGGCGGGGCGGGAGTTTCAGAGACCCAGTACTTC. This gives the protein CASSGGAGVSETQYF.

The sample holds one count of this clone. The J gene is TRBJ2-1, the V gene TRBV29-1; D remains unclear. This CDR3 is built from 10 residues. Germline V lookup: CDR1 SQVTM, CDR2 ANQGSEA. The V end was cut by 6 bases, the J end by 4 bases, with 4 bases between. Here the CDR3 DNA reads TGCAGCGTCCAATACAATGAGCAGTTCTTC. This codes for CSVQYNEQFF.

This clone came up once. The chain carries TRBV7-9 and TRBJ2-7; TRBD1 is a possible D gene (6 bases). The germline V gene encodes CDR1 SEHNR and CDR2 FQNEAQ (reference sequence). The ends were cut back, 3 bases at V and 7 bases at J, with 10 bases in the middle. This CDR3 spans 12 amino acids. CDR3 protein: CASSFSTGEQYF. Written as DNA, the CDR3 is TGTGCCAGCAGCTTTAGTACAGGGGAGCAGTACTTC. The full variable domain, rest sourced from reference TRBV7-9 and TRBJ2-7, is DTGVSQNPRHKITKRGQNVTFRCDPISEHNRLYWYRQTLGQGPEFLTYFQNEAQLEKSRLLSDRFSAERPKGSFSTLEIQRTEQGDSAMYLCASSFSTGEQYFGPGTRLTVT.

V usage is TRBV28 and J usage is TRBJ1-4; the D gene is possibly TRBD1 (5 bases). The CDR3 sequence is 17 residues long. Germline V gene data show CDR1 as MDHEN and CDR2 as SYDVKM. Deletions cut 4 bases from V and 0 bases from J, with 15 bases between. The DNA of the CDR3 is TGTGCCAGCAGTTATGGGGGGACCATTGCAACTAATGAAAAACTGTTTTTT. Amino acids: CASSYGGTIATNEKLFF.

CDR3 DNA sequence: TGTGCCAGCAGTTACTCCCCCGGGTACCACAATGAGCAGTTCTTC. Protein: CASSYSPGYHNEQFF. J is TRBJ2-1 and V is TRBV6-5; D is ambiguous. Trimming cost V 0 bases and J 5 bases, with 11 bases left between them. CDR3 length equals 15 residues. CDR1 MNHEY and CDR2 SVGAGI come from the germline V gene.

The table lists this clone with a few counts. The chain combines TRBV7-3 with TRBJ2-7; TRBD1 matches 9 bases. Germline CDR1 reads SGHTA; CDR2 reads FQGTGA. CDR3 size: 14 residues. V lost 6 bases to trimming and J lost 0 bases; unmatched junction nucleotides: 3. The chain's CDR3 is CASSLTGGSYEQYF. CDR3 nucleotide sequence: TGTGCCAGCAGTCTGACAGGGGGCTCCTACGAGCAGTACTTC.

The rearrangement links TRBV7-2 to TRBJ2-5, with 9 bases identical to TRBD1. The CDR3 contains 16 residues. CDR1 and CDR2 from the germline V gene are SGHTA and FQGNSA. V lost 3 bases, J lost 3 bases, and 8 bases stayed unmatched. CDR3 in DNA: TGTGCCAGCAGCTTTTACGGGACAGGGCCGGAAGAGACCCAGTACTTC. Amino acid sequence: CASSFYGTGPEETQYF.

The chain joins TRBV2 to TRBJ1-5; 7 bases agree with TRBD1. CDR3 length: 14 amino acids. V lost 5 bases and J lost 5; bases outside the gene matches: 6. Germline V gene sequence: CDR1 SNHLY, CDR2 FYNNEI. CDR3 residues: CASSFRQGDQPQHF. The CDR3 nucleotides are TGTGCCAGCAGTTTCCGACAGGGCGATCAGCCCCAGCATTTT.

The CDR3 bases are TGTGCCTGGAAAACACAGGGGTACACTGAAGCTTTCTTT. Its translation is CAWKTQGYTEAFF. The rearrangement joins TRBV30 to TRBJ1-1; 7 nucleotides agree with TRBD1. Germline-derived CDR1 and CDR2 are GTSNPN and SVGIG (reference sequence). Germline trimming cut 4 bases from V and 3 bases from J; bases unmatched to any gene: 5. The CDR3 is 13 amino acids.

V and J are TRBV7-3 and TRBJ1-1, with D tentatively TRBD1 (5 bases). The ends were cut back, 5 bases at V and 6 bases at J, with 25 bases in the middle. Germline assignment: CDR1 SGHTA and CDR2 FQGTGA. This CDR3 region has 17 residues. The CDR3: CASSPEGGALRVSEAFF. The CDR3 coding sequence is TGTGCCAGCAGCCCTGAGGGAGGGGCCCTCCGAGTCTCTGAAGCTTTCTTT.

The V call is TRBV28, the J call TRBJ1-5; TRBD1 is a possible D gene (6 bases). Germline CDR1 reads MDHEN; CDR2 reads SYDVKM. CDR3 size: 12 residues. V was pared by 8 bases and J by 7 bases, with 12 bases between. The CDR3 nucleotides are TGTGCCAGCTACGCAGGGGTCCAGCCCCAGCATTTT. The encoded protein is CASYAGVQPQHF.

The chain is built from TRBV10-3 and TRBJ2-2; 12 bases line up with TRBD1. With 0 bases clipped from V and 7 bases from J, the junction kept 3 bases outside the gene matches. The CDR3 has 16 residues. Per the germline V gene, CDR1 is ENHRY and CDR2 is SYGVKD. The CDR3 DNA reads as TGTGCCATCAGTGAGTCGGGACAGGGGGCCGACGGGGAGCTGTTTTTT. It codes for CAISESGQGADGELFF.

The chain recombines TRBV28 with TRBJ2-5; 7 nucleotides agree with TRBD2. Germline assignment: CDR1 MDHEN and CDR2 SYDVKM. Unmatched junction bases numbered 2, after V lost 2 bases and J lost 2 bases. The CDR3 extends over 14 amino acids. The CDR3 sequence: CASSLAGDQETQYF. The CDR3 region has the DNA TGTGCCAGCAGTTTAGCGGGGGATCAAGAGACCCAGTACTTC.

The chain uses TRBV29-1 and TRBJ1-1; weak D call: TRBD1 (5 bases). Germline CDR1 SQVTM, CDR2 ANQGSEA. V gave up 4 bases and J gave up 4 bases, with 16 bases separating them. The CDR3 length is 14 residues. This CDR3 is CSVATAPLGTEAFF. Here the CDR3 DNA reads TGCAGCGTTGCGACAGCCCCCCTAGGCACTGAAGCTTTCTTT.

The chain has TRBV19 and TRBJ2-7; TRBD2 might be the D (6 bases). V lost 5 bases, J lost 5 bases, and 16 bases lay in between. Germline-derived CDR1 and CDR2 are LNHDA and SQIVND (reference sequence). CDR3 length: 14 amino acids. CDR3 protein: CASSYRDLVDEQYF. The CDR3 DNA is TGTGCCAGTAGTTATCGGGACTTAGTTGACGAGCAGTACTTC. Combining the CDR3 with reference TRBV19 and TRBJ2-7 gives the whole variable domain DGGITQSPKYLFRKEGQNVTLSCEQNLNHDAMYWYRQDPGQGLRLIYYSQIVNDFQKGDIAEGYSVSREKKESFPLTVTSAQKNPTAFYLCASSYRDLVDEQYFGPGTRLTVT.

The genes are TRBV28 and TRBJ2-7, with D possibly TRBD2 on 6 matching bases. CDR1 and CDR2 from the germline V gene are MDHEN and SYDVKM. This CDR3 has 14 residues. Trimming shortened V by 5 bases and J by 3 bases, and 14 bases separated the two germline ends. CDR3 loop: CASSLGVGGYEQYF. The CDR3 DNA sequence: TGTGCCAGCAGTCTGGGAGTCGGGGGCTACGAGCAGTACTTC.

This chain links TRBV27 with TRBJ1-6; 7 bases align to TRBD1. With V trimmed by 6 bases and J by 1 base, 6 bases remained unmatched. The CDR3 covers 16 residues. Germline CDR1 MNHEY, CDR2 SMNVEV (reference sequence). CDR3 in DNA: TGTGCCAGCAGCCCCCAGGGGGAGTCCTATAATTCACCCCTCCACTTT. It specifies CASSPQGESYNSPLHF.

CDR3 nucleotides: TGTGCCAGCAGCTTAGCCGGGGACAGGAGCACAGATACGCAGTATTTT. It encodes CASSLAGDRSTDTQYF. The chain links TRBV13 to TRBJ2-3; 8 bases match TRBD1. V was pared by 1 base and J by 0 bases, with 3 bases of the junction left unmatched. CDR3 length equals 16 residues. CDR1 is PRHDT and CDR2 is FYEKMQ in the germline V gene (reference sequence).

J is TRBJ2-3 and V is TRBV4-1, with TRBD2 matching 9 bases. The V gene's germline CDR1 is MGHRA and CDR2 YSYEKL. This CDR3 spans 14 amino acids. Trimming removed 7 bases from V and 4 bases from J; junction bases left unmatched: 6. The CDR3 coding sequence is TGCGCCAGCACGGTGGTAGCGGGAGCAGATACGCAGTATTTT. It translates to CASTVVAGADTQYF.

V and J are TRBV28 and TRBJ2-7; the D gene is possibly TRBD1 (6 bases). Germline lookup yields CDR1 MDHEN and CDR2 SYDVKM. V lost 7 bases and J 3 bases, leaving 10 bases between the germline ends. The CDR3 runs 12 residues. The CDR3 is CASTVGGYEQYF. CDR3 sequence (DNA): TGTGCCAGCACCGTAGGGGGCTACGAGCAGTACTTC. Using reference TRBV28 and TRBJ2-7 for the parts outside the CDR3, the full variable domain is DVKVTQSSRYLVKRTGEKVFLECVQDMDHENMFWYRQDPGLGLRLIYFSYDVKMKEKGDIPEGYSVSREKKERFSLILESASTNQTSMYLCASTVGGYEQYFGPGTRLTVT.

This sequence joins TRBV15 and TRBJ2-5; possibly TRBD1 for D (5 bases). V lost 8 bases and J lost 4, with 14 bases in between. There are 13 residues in the CDR3. CDR1 is LNHNV and CDR2 is YYDKDF in the germline V gene (reference sequence). DNA of the CDR3: TGTGCCACCTCGGCCTCGACAGCAGAGACCCAGTACTTC. It codes for CATSASTAETQYF. The variable domain in full, with the rest retrieved from reference TRBV15 and TRBJ2-5, is DAMVIQNPRYQVTQFGKPVTLSCSQTLNHNVMYWYQQKSSQAPKLLFHYYDKDFNNEADTPDNFQSRRPNTSFCFLDIRSPGLGDTAMYLCATSASTAETQYFGPGTRLLVL.

This clone was counted a single time. V usage is TRBV4-3 and J usage is TRBJ1-2; TRBD1 aligns across 7 bases. The germline V gene has CDR1 LGHNA and CDR2 YSLEER. The CDR3 is 16 residues long. V shed 4 bases, J shed 8 bases, and the junction held 16 bases outside the gene matches. CDR3 DNA sequence: TGCGCCAGCAGCCCCGGGGGAGACAGGGCTTGGGTAGGCTACACCTTC. Translating gives CASSPGGDRAWVGYTF.

J is TRBJ1-1 and V is TRBV28, with D maybe TRBD1 (6 bases). Per germline, CDR1 MDHEN and CDR2 SYDVKM. CDR3 length equals 20 residues. V gave up 4 bases and J gave up 0 bases, with 27 bases separating them. CDR3 in amino acids: CASSSLGWRTVNSMNTEAFF. The CDR3 DNA follows: TGTGCCAGCAGTTCTCTTGGTTGGAGGACAGTCAACTCCATGAACACTGAAGCTTTCTTT.

The chain couples TRBV5-4 to TRBJ2-7; D possibly corresponds to TRBD1 (5 bases). Trimming pared 0 bases from V and 3 bases from J, leaving 7 bases between. Germline CDR1 and CDR2: SGHNT and YYREEE (reference sequence). This CDR3 contains 13 residues. CDR3 loop: CASSLGRDYEQYF. The CDR3 DNA reads TGTGCCAGCAGCTTGGGCAGGGACTACGAGCAGTACTTC.